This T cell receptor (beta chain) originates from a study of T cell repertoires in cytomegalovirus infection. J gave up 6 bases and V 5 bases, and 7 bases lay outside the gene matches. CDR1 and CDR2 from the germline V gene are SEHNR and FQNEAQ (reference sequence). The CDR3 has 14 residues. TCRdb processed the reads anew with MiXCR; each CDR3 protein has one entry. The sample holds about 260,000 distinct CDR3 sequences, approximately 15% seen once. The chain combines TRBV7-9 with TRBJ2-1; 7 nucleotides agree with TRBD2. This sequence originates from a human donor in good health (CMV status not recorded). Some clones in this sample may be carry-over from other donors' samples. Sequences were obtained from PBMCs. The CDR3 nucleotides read TGTGCCAGCAGCCTCGGGACTATTGGCAATGAGCAGTTCTTC. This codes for CASSLGTIGNEQFF.